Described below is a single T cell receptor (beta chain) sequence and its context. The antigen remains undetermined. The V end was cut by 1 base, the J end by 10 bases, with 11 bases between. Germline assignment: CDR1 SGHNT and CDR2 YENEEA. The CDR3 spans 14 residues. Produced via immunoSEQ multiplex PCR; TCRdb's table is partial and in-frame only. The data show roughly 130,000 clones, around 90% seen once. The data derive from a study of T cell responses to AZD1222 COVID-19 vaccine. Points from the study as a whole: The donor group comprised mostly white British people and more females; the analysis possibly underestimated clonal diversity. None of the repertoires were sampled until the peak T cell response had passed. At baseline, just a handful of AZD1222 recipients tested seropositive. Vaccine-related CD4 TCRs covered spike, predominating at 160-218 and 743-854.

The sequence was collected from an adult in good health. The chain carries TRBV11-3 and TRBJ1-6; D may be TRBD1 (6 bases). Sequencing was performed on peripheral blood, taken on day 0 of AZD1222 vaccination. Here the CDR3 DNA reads TGTGCCAGCAGCTTAGGGGGGCAGGAATCACCCCTCCACTTT. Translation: CASSLGGQESPLHF.